Following are 26 T cell receptor beta chains from one sample sequenced in a study of blood T cell repertoires in COVID-19. TCRdb's table, derived via immunoSEQ multiplex PCR, lists solely in-frame clones and lacks some. Here the sample spans roughly 160,000 clones, about 87% being singletons. The specimen was peripheral blood. Receptors were obtained from a man aged 55 to 70 with COVID-19, enrolled during active disease.

V usage is TRBV7-6 and J usage is TRBJ2-3; 8 nucleotides agree with TRBD2. The CDR3 has 15 amino acids. V lost 8 bases and J lost 4; bases outside the gene matches: 11. Germline loops: CDR1 SGHVS, CDR2 FNYEAQ. CDR3 nucleotides: TGTGCCAGCCGCCCAGCGGGGGCGTGGGCAGATACGCAGTATTTT. Protein sequence: CASRPAGAWADTQYF.

V gene TRBV6-5 combines with J gene TRBJ1-3; D is ambiguous. The J call may not be correct, given that the DNA end is closer to TRBJ2-2. This CDR3 region has 15 residues. Per germline, CDR1 MNHEY and CDR2 SVGAGI. CDR3 amino acids: CASIPGFGATGELFF. The DNA for the CDR3 is TGTGCCAGCATCCCCGGATTTGGAGCCACCGGGGAGCTGTTTTTT.

This clone was seen more than once but under ten times. This rearrangement joins TRBV5-1 to TRBJ2-4; 8 nucleotides align to TRBD1. The CDR3 length is 16 residues. The J segment lost 2 bases and the V segment lost 4 bases, leaving 8 bases of the junction unmatched. Germline-derived CDR1 and CDR2 are SGHRS and YFSETQ. The CDR3 DNA sequence: TGCGCCAGCAGCCCTGGACAGGGAAGAACCAAAAACATTCAGTACTTC. Encoded protein: CASSPGQGRTKNIQYF.

The chain has TRBV12-3 or TRBV12-4 and TRBJ2-7; TRBD1 is a possible D gene (6 bases). CDR3 length equals 10 residues. Deletions cut 8 bases from V and 10 bases from J, with 12 bases between. In nucleotides, the CDR3 is TGTGCCAGCGGATACAGGGCCCAGTACTTC. Protein product: CASGYRAQYF.

V and J are TRBV27 and TRBJ1-2, with 7 bases matching TRBD1. The germline V gene encodes CDR1 MNHEY and CDR2 SMNVEV (reference sequence). The CDR3 contains 17 residues. Unmatched junction bases numbered 16, after V lost 2 bases and J lost 7 bases. The CDR3 here is CASSLSPWDRLLSGYTF. In DNA form, the CDR3 reads TGTGCCAGCAGTTTAAGTCCCTGGGACAGACTCCTAAGTGGCTACACCTTC.

The gene calls are TRBV6-4 and TRBJ1-1; D not certain. There are 13 residues in the CDR3. Germline V gene sequence: CDR1 MRHNA, CDR2 SNTAGT. The ends were cut back, 1 base at V and 0 bases at J, with 3 bases in the middle. CDR3 protein: CASSDFMNTEAFF. Written as DNA, the CDR3 is TGTGCCAGCAGTGACTTCATGAACACTGAAGCTTTCTTT.

The chain is built from TRBV9 and TRBJ2-2; D remains ambiguous. The CDR3 covers 18 residues. In germline, CDR1 is SGDLS, CDR2 YYNGEE. The ends were cut back, 0 bases at V and 1 base at J, with 16 bases in the middle. The CDR3 sequence: CASSVARSTPRNTGELFF. In nucleotides, the CDR3 is TGTGCCAGCAGCGTAGCGCGGTCAACCCCAAGGAACACCGGGGAGCTGTTTTTT.

The V and J genes are TRBV7-2 and TRBJ1-1; TRBD1 matches at 7 bases. This CDR3 is 14 amino acids long. Germline assignment: CDR1 SGHTA and CDR2 FQGNSA. Trimming at V came to 4 bases and at J to 1 base, leaving 3 bases not matched to a gene. The CDR3 DNA is TGTGCCAGCAGCTCCCACAGGGGGAACACTGAAGCTTTCTTT. Protein: CASSSHRGNTEAFF.

The chain links TRBV5-6 to TRBJ2-3; D not certain. The V end was cut by 4 bases, the J end by 5 bases, with 5 bases between. This CDR3 is built from 11 residues. Germline CDR1 reads SGHDT; CDR2 reads YYEEEE. CDR3 in amino acids: CASSEEDTQYF. The CDR3 nucleotides read TGTGCCAGCAGCGAGGAAGATACGCAGTATTTT.

The V and J genes are TRBV7-2 and TRBJ2-2; D gene unclear. Germline-derived CDR1 and CDR2 are SGHTA and FQGNSA. Trimming shortened V by 5 bases and J by 6 bases, and 10 bases separated the two germline ends. This CDR3 contains 13 residues. CDR3 region: CASSRTAAGELFF. Written as DNA, the CDR3 is TGTGCCAGCAGCAGAACCGCAGCCGGGGAGCTGTTTTTT.

The J gene is TRBJ2-2, the V gene TRBV7-2; TRBD2 aligns across 10 bases. The CDR3 sequence is 15 residues long. V lost 3 bases and J lost 5; bases outside the gene matches: 3. Germline V gene data show CDR1 as SGHTA and CDR2 as FQGNSA. CDR3 DNA sequence: TGTGCCAGCAGCTTCGGGACTAGCGAGACCGGGGAGCTGTTTTTT. Translating gives CASSFGTSETGELFF.

Concerning this clone itself: Other DNA sequences in this specimen translate into the identical CDR3. In DNA form, the CDR3 reads TGTGCCAGCAGATTGACAGCGAACACTGAAGCTTTCTTT. Protein sequence: CASRLTANTEAFF. The V and J genes are TRBV6-5 and TRBJ1-1; a possible D gene is TRBD1 (5 bases). Trimming pared 6 bases from V and 1 base from J, leaving 9 bases between. Germline values: CDR1 MNHEY, CDR2 SVGAGI. This CDR3 spans 13 amino acids.

The CDR3 region is CASSQGRGVGEAFF. CDR3 DNA: TGTGCCAGCAGCCAAGGACGGGGGGTTGGTGAAGCTTTCTTT. The chain employs TRBV3-1 (or the pseudogene TRBV3-2) and TRBJ1-1, with D maybe TRBD1 (5 bases). Between the trimmed V and J ends, which lost 1 base and 7 bases, there was a span of 13 bases. Germline V gene data show CDR1 as LGHDT and CDR2 as YNNKEL (reference sequence). This CDR3 is 14 amino acids long.

This clone has a single count. The V gene is TRBV6-4, the J gene TRBJ1-2; TRBD1 might be the D (6 bases). CDR1 and CDR2 (germline): MRHNA, SNTAGT. The germline V and J ends were trimmed by 5 bases and 2 bases, with 9 bases remaining between them. There are 13 residues in the CDR3. Written as DNA, the CDR3 is TGTGCCAGCAGTAGGGGACAAAACTATGGCTACACCTTC. Translated, it gives CASSRGQNYGYTF.

Note on this clone: The same CDR3 is also encoded by other DNA sequences in this sample. The V gene is TRBV5-1, the J gene TRBJ1-2; 7 nucleotides line up with TRBD1. V lost 0 bases to trimming and J lost 4 bases; unmatched junction nucleotides: 3. Germline V lookup: CDR1 SGHRS, CDR2 YFSETQ. The CDR3 extends over 14 amino acids. CDR3 bases: TGCGCCAGCAGCTTGGGACAGGGAATCTATGGCTACACCTTC. This translates into CASSLGQGIYGYTF.

V gene TRBV20-1 combines with J gene TRBJ2-1; D not certain. The V end lost 6 bases, the J end lost 8 bases, and 8 bases lay between the germline ends. The CDR3 runs 10 residues. The germline V gene has CDR1 DFQATT and CDR2 SNEGSKA (reference sequence). CDR3 region: CSAQQYEQFF. In DNA, the CDR3 is TGCAGTGCCCAACAATATGAGCAGTTCTTC.

CDR3 loop: CASSLGGHLRDTEAFF. The CDR3 region has the DNA TGTGCCAGCAGCTTAGGGGGACATCTTAGGGACACTGAAGCTTTCTTT. The chain is built from TRBV7-2 and TRBJ1-1, with D tentatively TRBD1 (6 bases). The CDR3 has 16 residues. Trimming removed 1 base from V and 3 bases from J, with 15 bases in between. Germline CDR1 and CDR2: SGHTA and FQGNSA. The full variable domain, with the rest looked up from reference TRBV7-2 and TRBJ1-1, is GAGVSQSPSNKVTEKGKDVELRCDPISGHTALYWYRQSLGQGLEFLIYFQGNSAPDKSGLPSDRFSAERTGGSVSTLTIQRTQQEDSAVYLCASSLGGHLRDTEAFFGQGTRLTVV.

This clone was counted a single time. The J gene is TRBJ1-1, the V gene TRBV27, with unresolved D. V was cut by 2 bases and J by 4 bases, with 14 bases left in between. Germline CDR1 and CDR2: MNHEY and SMNVEV (reference sequence). The CDR3 has 15 amino acids. The chain's CDR3 is CASSLIGVSGTEAFF. The CDR3 nucleotides read TGTGCCAGCAGTTTAATCGGGGTTTCGGGCACTGAAGCTTTCTTT.

The chain carries TRBV5-6 and TRBJ2-3; a possible D gene is TRBD2 (6 bases). In germline, CDR1 is SGHDT, CDR2 YYEEEE. Trimming pared 0 bases from V and 1 base from J, leaving 12 bases between. The CDR3 is 16 amino acids. The CDR3 nucleotides are TGTGCCAGCAGCTTGGGAGGCGGGGTTGGCACAGATACGCAGTATTTT. Translated: CASSLGGGVGTDTQYF. The full variable domain, completed using reference TRBV5-6 and TRBJ2-3, is DAGVTQSPTHLIKTRGQQVTLRCSPKSGHDTVSWYQQALGQGPQFIFQYYEEEERQRGNFPDRFSGHQFPNYSSELNVNALLLGDSALYLCASSLGGGVGTDTQYFGPGTRLTVL.

V usage is TRBV25-1 and J usage is TRBJ2-1, with 11 positions matching TRBD2. This CDR3 has 14 amino acids. The germline CDR1 and CDR2 sequences are MGHDK and SYGVNS. The V gene end was trimmed by 11 bases and the J gene end by 6 bases; junction bases not matched to a gene: 9. CDR3 sequence (DNA): TGTGCCTGTGAACTAGCGGGAGCTCGCAATGAGCAGTTCTTC. Its translation is CACELAGARNEQFF.

The V call is TRBV9, the J call TRBJ1-3, with D tentatively TRBD1 (6 bases). CDR1 and CDR2 (germline): SGDLS, YYNGEE. The CDR3 runs 16 residues. Trimming took off 0 bases at V and 3 bases at J, with 13 bases between the two ends. The CDR3 nucleotides read TGTGCCAGCAGCGTAGGCGGGGGGGCGCTTGGAAACACCATATATTTT. Its protein product is CASSVGGGALGNTIYF. The full variable domain, its missing parts supplied by reference TRBV9 and TRBJ1-3, is DSGVTQTPKHLITATGQRVTLRCSPRSGDLSVYWYQQSLDQGLQFLIQYYNGEERAKGNILERFSAQQFPDLHSELNLSSLELGDSALYFCASSVGGGALGNTIYFGEGSWLTVV.

The chain has TRBV5-1 and TRBJ1-1; no clear D gene. Per germline, CDR1 SGHRS and CDR2 YFSETQ. This CDR3 is 16 amino acids long. Trimming cost V 0 bases and J 1 base, with 13 bases left between them. The CDR3 spells CASSLGFRGENTEAFF. The CDR3 bases are TGCGCCAGCAGCTTGGGGTTCCGGGGAGAGAACACTGAAGCTTTCTTT.

V gene TRBV4-3 combines with J gene TRBJ1-3; the D is unclear. This CDR3 spans 13 amino acids. Germline CDR1 is LGHNA and CDR2 is YSLEER. Deletions cut 6 bases from V and 4 bases from J, with 10 bases between. CDR3 sequence reads: CASRAGSGNTIYF. Here the CDR3 DNA reads TGCGCCAGCAGGGCGGGCTCCGGAAACACCATATATTTT.

The chain combines TRBV7-3 with TRBJ2-1; 14 bases map to TRBD2. The germline gives CDR1 SGHTA, CDR2 FQGTGA. The ends lost 5 bases at V and 8 bases at J; junction bases unmatched: 5. The CDR3 sequence is 15 residues long. CDR3 residues: CASSLMTSGRDEQFF. The CDR3, as DNA: TGTGCCAGCAGCCTTATGACTAGCGGGAGGGATGAGCAGTTCTTC.

This chain joins TRBV11-3 and TRBJ2-2; D not resolved. Germline-derived CDR1 and CDR2 are SGHNT and YENEEA. The CDR3 runs to 14 residues. V was trimmed by 0 bases and J by 0 bases, leaving 2 bases between them. For the CDR3, the DNA is TGTGCCAGCAGCTTAGACTCGAACACCGGGGAGCTGTTTTTT. Its protein product is CASSLDSNTGELFF.

This chain links TRBV6-5 with TRBJ1-5; TRBD1 matches 8 bases. The CDR3 runs 14 residues. CDR1 and CDR2 (germline): MNHEY, SVGAGI. Trimming cost V 6 bases and J 8 bases; bases outside gene matches: 9. The CDR3 protein is CASRDYRGEKPQHF. The CDR3 DNA reads as TGTGCCAGCAGAGATTACAGGGGGGAAAAGCCCCAGCATTTT.